This TCR beta chain derives from a study of blood T cell repertoires in COVID-19. Before being deemed recovered, Cohort 3 donors had two negative PCRs, clearance, or symptom resolution. Method: immunoSEQ multiplex PCR; TCRdb's copy keeps in-frame clones and lacks some. The sample includes roughly 200,000 clones, about 85% of them seen just once. Germline CDR1 reads SGHRS; CDR2 reads YFSETQ. The length of the CDR3 is 16 residues. Trimming removed 0 bases from V and 4 bases from J, with 16 bases in between. The V call is TRBV5-1, the J call TRBJ1-2; D may be TRBD1 (6 bases). What was sequenced was PBMCs or T cells enriched from blood (not recorded which). The clonotype originates from a woman under 40 who had recovered from COVID-19. CDR3 amino acids: CASSLGPTGNGYGYTF. The CDR3, as DNA: TGCGCCAGCAGCTTGGGGCCAACAGGGAATGGCTATGGCTACACCTTC. The whole variable domain, remainder taken from reference TRBV5-1 and TRBJ1-2, is KAGVTQTPRYLIKTRGQQVTLSCSPISGHRSVSWYQQTPGQGLQFLFEYFSETQRNKGNFPGRFSGRQFSNSRSEMNVSTLELGDSALYLCASSLGPTGNGYGYTFGSGTRLTVV.